This TCR beta chain was sequenced for a study of vaccination and CD4 T cells after COVID-19. Across the whole study: Post-diagnosis, post-COVID samples were collected after a median approximately 92 days, ranging 35 to 161. Overlapping spike peptides of SARS-CoV-2, HCoV-NL63, HCoV-OC43 and HCoV-229E stimulated the cells.

This clonotype appeared a few times. As yet, its antigen is unknown. Germline CDR1 and CDR2: DFQATT and SNEGSKA (reference sequence). The CDR3 totals 20 residues. The V end lost 5 bases, the J end lost 5 bases, and 33 bases lay between the germline ends. An Oncomine TCR Beta short-read assay was used to sequence the DNA from cultured CD4+ T cells. TCRdb analysed the PCR reads with MiXCR anew, one entry per CDR3 protein. The table includes thousands of distinct CDR3 sequences, roughly a fifth detected once. Stated treatment: roughly ten-day PBMC culture with coronavirus spike peptide pools or control peptides (ViraFEST assay). ViraFEST used peptide pools to expand antigen-specific T cells before TCR sequencing. It was on days 3 and 7 that half the medium was replaced with fresh IL-2 medium.

Source: CD4+ T cells from blood, cultured in vitro, taken after SARS-CoV-2 vaccination. The receptor's source is a human donor who had recovered from COVID-19. V usage is TRBV20-1 and J usage is TRBJ2-2; possible D gene TRBD2, 6 bases. The CDR3 loop reads CSAVLNSLALTGGRTGELFF. Here the CDR3 DNA reads TGCAGTGCTGTGCTGAATTCACTCGCCCTAACCGGGGGACGGACCGGGGAGCTGTTTTTT.